The clone carrying this T cell receptor beta chain has just one count. These data belong to a study of shared clonotypes between healthy human individuals. Some clones are missing from TCRdb's copy, which holds only in-frame ones; the method was immunoSEQ multiplex PCR. The profile covers roughly 1,500,000 clones, with 98% appearing a single time and over 0.3% taken by the ten largest. The CDR3 spans 12 residues. Germline CDR1 and CDR2: SGHTA and FQGTGA. Between the trimmed V and J ends, which lost 6 bases and 9 bases, there was a span of 12 bases. The chain carries TRBV7-3 and TRBJ2-1; D gene ambiguous. This TCR came from a man aged 30-40 years in good health. The sample was naive CD4+ T cells sorted from blood. Subset specified: CD45RA+ positively selected. CDR3 amino acids: CASSPMLGEQFF. The DNA of the CDR3 is TGTGCCAGCAGTCCCATGTTGGGTGAGCAGTTCTTC.